This passage covers 21 T cell receptor beta chains from one sample sequenced in a study of T cell clonality in common variable immunodeficiency. Only in-frame clones appear in the TCRdb table, and some are missing; sequencing was by immunoSEQ multiplex PCR. The sample contains about 35,000 clones, none of them singletons. The sample consisted of peripheral blood mononuclear cells. Receptors originate from a person aged 18 to 69 in good health.

This clone was counted many times. The covered CDR3 bases are TGCGCCAGCAGTCAATCGGCGGCAGCCCCCAACTATGGC. Amino acid sequence: CASSQSAAAPNYG. The CDR3 as a whole reads CASSQSAAAPNYGYTF. The chain carries TRBV23-1 and TRBJ1-2; D is uncertain. The read terminates 3 residues ahead of where the CDR3 ends, so the germline J gene completes it. TRBV23-1 is designated an ORF whose function remains uncertain. Trimming cost V 0 bases and J 2 bases, with 13 bases left between them. This CDR3 contains 16 residues.

This clone was observed a handful of times. The read gets to within 3 residues of the CDR3 end, and the germline J gene fills in the rest. The chain couples TRBV5-5 to TRBJ1-5; 9 nucleotides line up with TRBD1. Germline CDR1 SGHKS, CDR2 YYEKEE (reference sequence). J was trimmed by 6 bases and V by 2 bases; bases with no gene match: 6. The CDR3 has 15 amino acids. CDR3 sequence: CASSLGQGRFQPQHF. Incomplete CDR3 DNA: TGTGCCAGCAGCTTAGGACAGGGGCGTTTTCAGCCC.

In this sample, this clone turned up a few times. A much bigger clone sits one base away, suggesting this may be a read error. From the germline J gene comes the end of the CDR3, since the read stops 3 residues before it. The chain has TRBV13 and TRBJ1-4; D is ambiguous. The CDR3 loop spans 16 amino acids. CDR1 and CDR2 from the germline V gene are PRHDT and FYEKMQ (reference sequence). The DNA read from the CDR3 is TGTGCCAGCAGCTTAGGCGAGTCGGGGAACACCGGGGAA. This codes for CASSLGESGNTGE. In full, the CDR3 reads CASSLGESGNTGELFF.

Only a few counts were recorded for this clone. The CDR3 end lies 3 residues beyond the end of the read and is filled in from the germline J gene. The V call is TRBV19, the J call TRBJ1-1, with D perhaps matching TRBD1 (6 bases). The germline gives CDR1 LNHDA, CDR2 SQIVND (reference sequence). V was trimmed by 3 bases and J by 2 bases, leaving 10 bases between them. CDR3 length: 14 amino acids. The CDR3 is CASSIAGHNTEAFF. CDR3 DNA (partial): TGTGCCAGTAGTATCGCGGGACATAACACTGAA.

This clone was detected many times. The sequence runs out 3 residues before the end of the CDR3; the remainder is reconstructed from the germline J gene. V and J are TRBV18 and TRBJ2-5; D unclear. CDR1 and CDR2 from the germline V gene are KGHSH and LQKENI. This CDR3 is built from 13 residues. Deletions cut 5 bases from V and 1 base from J, with 8 bases between. This chain's CDR3 is CASSAAPQETQYF. The CDR3 bases that were read are TGTGCCAGCTCAGCGGCCCCCCAAGAGACC.

Only a few counts were recorded for this clone. The CDR3 extends 3 residues past the end of the read, so its final part is completed from the germline J gene. The gene calls are TRBV5-1 and TRBJ2-5; D uncertain. CDR1 is SGHRS and CDR2 is YFSETQ in the germline V gene. The CDR3 has 11 residues. V shed 2 bases and J shed 4 bases, with 3 bases lying between them. Incomplete CDR3 DNA: TGCGCCAGCAGCTTCTCAGAGACC. It yields the protein CASSFSET. The whole CDR3 sequence is CASSFSETQYF.

Details on this clone: From the germline J gene comes the end of the CDR3, since the read stops 3 residues before it. This chain joins TRBV7-6 and TRBJ2-1; 10 bases agree with TRBD1. The CDR3 has 16 amino acids. Trimming at V came to 3 bases and at J to 5 bases, leaving 7 bases not matched to a gene. Germline assignment: CDR1 SGHVS and CDR2 FNYEAQ. CDR3: CASSFRQGARNNEQFF. CDR3 DNA (partial): TGTGCCAGCAGCTTTCGACAGGGGGCGCGGAACAATGAG.

In this sample, this clone turned up many times. The read terminates 3 residues before the CDR3 end, so the remaining end is supplied by the germline J gene. This sequence joins TRBV5-1 and TRBJ2-3, with 8 bases matching TRBD2. V shed 1 base and J 1 base; nucleotides not matched to a gene: 5. Germline loops: CDR1 SGHRS, CDR2 YFSETQ. The CDR3 is made up of 16 amino acids. The CDR3 is CASSLQAGDGTDTQYF. The CDR3 bases that were read are TGCGCCAGCAGCTTGCAAGCGGGAGATGGCACAGATACG.

Concerning this clone: The CDR3 is cut off 3 residues early in the read; its end comes from the germline J gene. This rearrangement joins TRBV6-4 to TRBJ2-1, with D maybe TRBD2 (5 bases). V lost 6 bases and J lost 0, with 12 bases in between. The germline gives CDR1 MRHNA, CDR2 SNTAGT. The CDR3 length is 15 residues. The DNA read from the CDR3 is TGTGCCAGCAGCGACCGGGGTGGCTCCTACAATGAG. The encoded protein is CASSDRGGSYNE. The CDR3 in full is CASSDRGGSYNEQFF.

This clone was recorded at least ten times. The CDR3 end falls 3 residues outside the read, so it is completed with the germline J gene. The gene calls are TRBV20-1 and TRBJ2-3; 8 bases are a match to TRBD1. Germline V gene data show CDR1 as DFQATT and CDR2 as SNEGSKA (reference sequence). The V and J ends lost 5 bases and 2 bases, in that order; junction bases with no gene match: 9. CDR3 size: 15 residues. The CDR3 bases that were read are TGCAGTGCTCCTGACAGGGGAAGCCCCACAGATACG. Its translation is CSAPDRGSPTDT. The CDR3, in full, reads CSAPDRGSPTDTQYF.

This clone was recorded at least ten times. Read coverage stops 3 residues before the CDR3 terminus; the germline J gene supplies the remainder. This chain uses TRBV5-1 with TRBJ2-5, with D possibly being TRBD2 (5 bases). The length of the CDR3 is 14 residues. V lost 0 bases, J lost 2 bases, and 8 bases lay in between. Germline V gene data show CDR1 as SGHRS and CDR2 as YFSETQ. The CDR3 region is CASSLGDYQETQYF. The part of the CDR3 DNA that was read is TGCGCCAGCAGCTTGGGTGACTATCAAGAGACC.

This clone was observed at least ten times. The CDR3 is cut off 3 residues early in the read; its end comes from the germline J gene. This rearrangement joins TRBV20-1 to TRBJ1-2; 11 bases agree with TRBD1. The V segment lost 2 bases and the J segment 6 bases; nucleotides outside the gene matches: 8. The germline V gene encodes CDR1 DFQATT and CDR2 SNEGSKA (reference sequence). CDR3 length: 15 amino acids. The CDR3 sequence is CSARRTGGVGDGYTF. The part of the CDR3 DNA that was read is TGCAGTGCTAGACGGACAGGGGGCGTGGGAGATGGC.

This clone was counted ten times or more. Sequence at one end of the junction differs from germline and may be a read error. The missing CDR3 end, 3 residues past where the read stops, is filled in from the germline J gene. The gene calls are TRBV20-1 and TRBJ2-3, with D possibly being TRBD2 (6 bases). The CDR3 is made up of 15 amino acids. CDR1 DFQATT and CDR2 SNEGSKA come from the germline V gene (reference sequence). CDR3 bases read: TGCAGTGCTAGAGGCGGAGGGGTGGGCACAGATGCG. This translates into CSARGGGVGTDA. The complete CDR3 protein is CSARGGGVGTDAQYF.

Many counts were recorded for this clone. With the read ending 3 residues before the CDR3 end, the germline J gene is used to fill in that end. The chain joins TRBV18 to TRBJ1-4, with TRBD1 identical over 7 bases. Germline V gives CDR1 KGHSH, CDR2 LQKENI. This CDR3 has 16 amino acids. Trimming at V came to 2 bases and at J to 2 bases, leaving 5 bases not matched to a gene. CDR3 DNA, as far as it was read: TGTGCCAGCTCACCATTGACGGGACAGACTAATGAAAAA. As protein: CASSPLTGQTNEK. The CDR3, in full, reads CASSPLTGQTNEKLFF. The full variable domain, completed using reference TRBV18 and TRBJ1-4, is NAGVMQNPRHLVRRRGQEARLRCSPMKGHSHVYWYRQLPEEGLKFMVYLQKENIIDESGMPKERFSAEFPKEGPSILRIQQVVRGDSAAYFCASSPLTGQTNEKLFFGSGTQLSVL.

This clone occurred many times. The read ends 3 residues early relative to the CDR3; the germline J gene fills the gap. The chain employs TRBV2 and TRBJ2-3; 10 nucleotides align to TRBD1. The trim removed 6 bases at V and 2 bases at J, leaving 8 bases unmatched. The germline CDR1 and CDR2 sequences are SNHLY and FYNNEI. The CDR3 loop spans 16 amino acids. The CDR3 reads CASRSRDRGPTDTQYF. CDR3 bases read: TGTGCCAGCAGATCCCGGGACAGGGGACCCACAGATACG.

The table lists this clone with many counts. The read falls 3 residues short of the CDR3 end, and the missing part is taken from the germline J gene. The rearrangement joins TRBV19 to TRBJ1-4; no definite D call. Germline loops: CDR1 LNHDA, CDR2 SQIVND (reference sequence). The CDR3 sequence is 14 residues long. The V and J ends lost 4 bases and 0 bases respectively, with 6 bases between them. Partial CDR3 DNA: TGTGCCAGTAGTACTTTCTCAACTAATGAAAAA. It specifies CASSTFSTNEK. Given in full, the CDR3 is CASSTFSTNEKLFF.

Ten or more counts support this clone. With the read ending 3 residues before the CDR3 end, the germline J gene is used to fill in that end. The rearrangement links TRBV24-1 to TRBJ1-5; tentative D call: TRBD1 (5 bases). The germline V and J ends were trimmed by 2 bases and 2 bases, with 6 bases remaining between them. The CDR3 is made up of 14 amino acids. Germline CDR1 and CDR2: KGHDR and SFDVKD. CDR3 loop: CATSDSGGNQPQHF. The CDR3 bases that were read are TGTGCCACCAGTGATTCGGGGGGCAATCAGCCC.

The table lists this clone with a few counts. The CDR3 goes on 3 residues after the read ends, and that part is filled in from the germline J gene. This rearrangement joins TRBV19 to TRBJ1-2, with a weak D call TRBD1 (6 bases). The CDR3 consists of 14 residues. In germline, CDR1 is LNHDA, CDR2 SQIVND (reference sequence). CDR3 DNA, as far as it was read: TGTGCCTCCCACCAGGGGACCGACCTCTTGGGC. Translated: CASHQGTDLLG. In full, the CDR3 reads CASHQGTDLLGYTF.

In this sample, this clone turned up many times. This clone may be a read error of a much larger clone one base away. The read falls 3 residues short of the CDR3 end, and the missing part is taken from the germline J gene. V is TRBV20-1 and J is TRBJ2-2; D might be TRBD1 (5 bases). The CDR3 length is 16 residues. The V gene's germline CDR1 is DFQATT and CDR2 SNEGSKA (reference sequence). CDR3 loop: CSADNRLASGANVLFF. CDR3 DNA (partial): TGCAGTGCTGACAACCGGTTGGCTTCTGGGGCCAACGTG.

The sample holds many counts of this clone. The CDR3 end falls 3 residues outside the read, so it is completed with the germline J gene. The V and J genes are TRBV5-4 and TRBJ1-2, with 9 bases lining up with TRBD1. This CDR3 comprises 14 residues. Germline loops: CDR1 SGHNT, CDR2 YYREEE (reference sequence). CDR3 protein: CASSNRDRVKGYTF. The CDR3 bases that were read are TGTGCCAGCAGCAACCGGGACAGGGTGAAGGGC.

This clone was seen many times. The read stops 3 residues short of the end of the CDR3; the missing end is completed from the germline J gene. This chain links TRBV20-1 with TRBJ2-3, with 9 bases that match TRBD2. Losses at the gene ends were 6 bases for V and 4 bases for J; bases not matched to a gene: 14. Germline V gene sequence: CDR1 DFQATT, CDR2 SNEGSKA (reference sequence). The CDR3 totals 16 residues. CDR3 DNA, as far as it was read: TGCAGTGCCTCACGTGGCGGGGGGGCAATTGCAGATACG. Translating it yields CSASRGGGAIADT. The whole CDR3 sequence is CSASRGGGAIADTQYF.